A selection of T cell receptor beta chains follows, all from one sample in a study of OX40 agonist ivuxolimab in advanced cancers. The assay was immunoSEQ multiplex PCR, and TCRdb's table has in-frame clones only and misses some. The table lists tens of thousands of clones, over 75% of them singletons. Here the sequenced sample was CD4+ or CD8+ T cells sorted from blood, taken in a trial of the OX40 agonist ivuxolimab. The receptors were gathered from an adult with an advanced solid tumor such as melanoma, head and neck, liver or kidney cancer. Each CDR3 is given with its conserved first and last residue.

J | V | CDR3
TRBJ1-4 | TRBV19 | CASSIEFGGQSNEKLFF
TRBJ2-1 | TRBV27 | CASSLHRPTSGGALLYNEQFF
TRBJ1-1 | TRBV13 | CASSLRQRGTEAFF
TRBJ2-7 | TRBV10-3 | CAISQGARRTYEQYF
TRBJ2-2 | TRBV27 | CASSLTGVNTGELFF
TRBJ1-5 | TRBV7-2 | CASSFYKGDQPQHF
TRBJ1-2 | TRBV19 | CASSIGAVDRGRYGYTF
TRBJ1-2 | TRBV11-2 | CASSLDPTNYGYTF
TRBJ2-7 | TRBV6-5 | CASSYSNVRAGFEQYF
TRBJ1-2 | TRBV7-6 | CASSLGRGRFNGYTF
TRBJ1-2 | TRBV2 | CVQNYGGARGYTF
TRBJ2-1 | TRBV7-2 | CASSSLAENEQFF
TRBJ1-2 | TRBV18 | CASSPTDGRSYGYTF
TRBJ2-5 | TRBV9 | CASSWASNQETQYF
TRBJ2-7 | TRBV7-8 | CASSLRGAKGGLSEQYF
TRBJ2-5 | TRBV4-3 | CASSQEIRGTGGETQYF
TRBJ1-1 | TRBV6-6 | CASRSRQGTEAFF
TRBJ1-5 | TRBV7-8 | CASSSILTGRIQPQHF
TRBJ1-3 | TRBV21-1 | CASSTATGKSGNTIYF
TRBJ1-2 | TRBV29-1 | CSVAPPGQGGDGYTF
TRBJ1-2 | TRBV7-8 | CASSPQGQIYGYTF
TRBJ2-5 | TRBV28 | CATSLAGGRTQYF
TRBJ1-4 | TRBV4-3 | CASTATMGYNEKLFF
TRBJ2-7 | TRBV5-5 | CASSLGPLEGYEQYF
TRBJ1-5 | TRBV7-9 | CASSFGQLEAQHF
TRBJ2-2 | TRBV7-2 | CASTQGAFGELFF
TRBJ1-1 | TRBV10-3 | CAISASGREAAEAFF
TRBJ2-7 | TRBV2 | CASSQSSYEQYF
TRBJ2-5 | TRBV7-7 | CASSSGGGETQYF